The present T cell receptor (beta chain) was sequenced within a study of blood T cell repertoires in COVID-19. Background on the study: The cDNA or gDNA used as material had been derived from T cells, B-cell-depleted T cells, or PBMCs.

The authors' processing: By means of reference gene primer amplification, nucleated cell counts were estimated. The method was immunoSEQ multiplex PCR; TCRdb's version includes in-frame clones alone and lacks a portion of them. V, J and clone size were drawn from that table, and D and trimming were deduced from the DNA. The sample consists of roughly 200,000 clones, 85% of them appearing once. The CDR3 runs to 14 residues. The V end was cut by 1 base, the J end by 6 bases, with 12 bases between. CDR1 and CDR2 from the germline V gene are SGHRS and YFSETQ. Membership in each cohort depended on participant-reported clinical history.

This receptor was identified in a middle-aged man who had recovered from COVID-19. Sequenced material: PBMCs or T cells enriched from blood (not recorded which). This chain uses TRBV5-1 with TRBJ2-3, with D unresolved. The CDR3 loop reads CASSLLAVRDTQYF. The CDR3 region has the DNA TGCGCCAGCAGCTTGTTGGCGGTACGGGATACGCAGTATTTT.